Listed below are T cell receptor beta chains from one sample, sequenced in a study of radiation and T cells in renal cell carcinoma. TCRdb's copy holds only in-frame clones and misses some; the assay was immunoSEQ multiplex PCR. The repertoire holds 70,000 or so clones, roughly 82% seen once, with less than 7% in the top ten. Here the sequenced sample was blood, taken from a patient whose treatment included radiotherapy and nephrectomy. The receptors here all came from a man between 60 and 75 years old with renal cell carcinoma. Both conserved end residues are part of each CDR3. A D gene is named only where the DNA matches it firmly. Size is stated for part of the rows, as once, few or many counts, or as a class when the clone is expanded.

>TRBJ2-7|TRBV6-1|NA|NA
CASRWAGSYEQYF
TGTGCCAGCAGGTGGGCGGGATCCTACGAGCAGTACTTC
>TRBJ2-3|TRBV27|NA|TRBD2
CASSSGTSGGSTDTQYF
TGTGCCAGCAGTTCCGGGACTAGCGGAGGGAGCACAGATACGCAGTATTTT
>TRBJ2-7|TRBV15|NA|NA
CATSRDRVEQYF
TGTGCCACCAGCAGAGATCGGGTCGAGCAGTACTTC
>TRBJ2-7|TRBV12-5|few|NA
CASLRPSYEQYF
TGTGCTAGCCTCCGGCCCTCCTACGAGCAGTACTTC
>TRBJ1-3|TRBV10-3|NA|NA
CAISESFGSTIYF
TGTGCCATCAGTGAGTCGTTTGGAAGCACCATATATTTT
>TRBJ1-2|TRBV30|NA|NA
CAWNRVANYGYTF
TGTGCCTGGAACAGGGTAGCTAACTATGGCTACACCTTC
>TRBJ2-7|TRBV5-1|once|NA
CASSRELSGPFTEQYF
TGCGCCAGCAGCCGAGAGCTTAGCGGACCCTTCACCGAGCAGTACTTC
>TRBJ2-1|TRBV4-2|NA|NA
CASSQGGGIINEQFF
TGTGCCAGCAGCCAAGGCGGAGGGATTATCAATGAGCAGTTCTTC
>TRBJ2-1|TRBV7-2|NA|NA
CASSFFGSSYNEQFF
TGTGCCAGCAGCTTTTTTGGAAGCTCCTACAATGAGCAGTTCTTC
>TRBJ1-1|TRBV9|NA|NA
CASSVSLYTEAFF
TGTGCCAGCAGCGTATCATTGTACACTGAAGCTTTCTTT
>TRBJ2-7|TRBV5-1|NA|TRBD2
CASSYAPGLAGVEQYF
TGCGCCAGCAGCTATGCGCCGGGACTAGCGGGAGTAGAGCAGTACTTC
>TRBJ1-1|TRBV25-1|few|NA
CASSDGVLNTEAFF
TGTGCCAGCAGTGACGGGGTACTGAACACTGAAGCTTTCTTT
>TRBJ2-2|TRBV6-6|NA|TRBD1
CASSTSGTGVSGELFF
TGTGCCAGCAGTACATCCGGGACAGGGGTGTCCGGGGAGCTGTTTTTT
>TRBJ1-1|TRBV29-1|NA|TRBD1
CSGNRGQGTEAFF
TGCAGCGGAAACAGGGGCCAGGGCACTGAAGCTTTCTTT
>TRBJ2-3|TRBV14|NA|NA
CASSRGSSDTQYF
TGTGCCAGCTCAAGGGGGTCCTCAGATACGCAGTATTTT
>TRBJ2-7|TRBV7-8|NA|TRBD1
CASSLDRDRGHEQYF
TGTGCCAGCAGCTTAGACCGGGACAGGGGGCACGAGCAGTACTTC
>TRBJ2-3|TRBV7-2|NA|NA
CASSLIPASTDTQYF
TGTGCCAGCAGCTTAATACCGGCTAGCACAGATACGCAGTATTTT
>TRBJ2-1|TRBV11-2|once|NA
CASSPMVASANNEQFF
TGTGCCAGCAGCCCCATGGTGGCTAGCGCCAACAATGAGCAGTTCTTC
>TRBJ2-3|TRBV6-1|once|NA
CASSDGGRTDTQYF
TGTGCCAGCAGTGATGGGGGGAGAACAGATACGCAGTATTTT
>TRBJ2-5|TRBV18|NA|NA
CASSPPIGETQYF
TGTGCCAGCTCACCACCGATTGGGGAGACCCAGTACTTC
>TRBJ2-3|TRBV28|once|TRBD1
CASSKGAGGREDTQYF
TGTGCCAGCAGCAAGGGGGCAGGGGGCAGGGAAGATACGCAGTATTTT
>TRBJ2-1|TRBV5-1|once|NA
CASSPRLGGNEQFF
TGCGCCAGCAGCCCCCGACTAGGGGGCAATGAGCAGTTCTTC
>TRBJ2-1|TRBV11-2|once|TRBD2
CASSLQVLAILGNEQFF
TGTGCCAGCAGCCTTCAAGTACTAGCGATATTGGGCAATGAGCAGTTCTTC
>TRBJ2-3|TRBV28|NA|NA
CASSFGGSFTDTQYF
TGTGCCAGCAGTTTTGGCGGGTCCTTCACAGATACGCAGTATTTT
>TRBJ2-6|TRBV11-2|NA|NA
CASSRGTGANVLTF
TGTGCCAGCAGCCGAGGAACTGGGGCCAACGTCCTGACTTTC
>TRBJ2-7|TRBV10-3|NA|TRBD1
CAIGGTGRSYEQYF
TGTGCCATCGGAGGGACAGGGCGATCCTACGAGCAGTACTTC
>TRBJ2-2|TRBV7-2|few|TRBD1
CASSLGPGQGAGELFF
TGTGCCAGCAGCTTAGGACCGGGACAGGGGGCCGGGGAGCTGTTTTTT
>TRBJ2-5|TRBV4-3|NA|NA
CASSLSWDTGETQYF
TGCGCCAGCAGCCTTTCTTGGGATACGGGGGAGACCCAGTACTTC
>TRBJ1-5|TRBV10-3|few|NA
CAISEGGAGSNQPQHF
TGTGCCATCAGTGAGGGAGGGGCAGGGAGCAATCAGCCCCAGCATTTT
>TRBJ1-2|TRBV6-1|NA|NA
CASSEYDRIPNYGYTF
TGTGCCAGCAGTGAATATGACAGGATCCCTAACTATGGCTACACCTTC
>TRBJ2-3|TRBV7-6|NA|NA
CASSPMTSTDTQYF
TGTGCCAGCAGCCCCATGACCAGCACAGATACGCAGTATTTT
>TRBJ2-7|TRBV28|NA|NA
CASYSVGHSYEQYF
TGTGCCAGCTACTCCGTAGGGCACTCCTACGAGCAGTACTTC
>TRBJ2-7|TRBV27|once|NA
CASAIGQGGAEQYF
TGTGCCAGCGCGATAGGACAGGGAGGGGCCGAGCAGTACTTC
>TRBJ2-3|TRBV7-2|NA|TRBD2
CASSYMVRGLAGGADTQYF
TGTGCCAGCAGCTATATGGTTAGGGGACTAGCGGGAGGTGCAGATACGCAGTATTTT
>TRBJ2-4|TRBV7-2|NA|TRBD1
CASSSETGMAKNIQYF
TGTGCCAGCAGCTCCGAGACAGGGATGGCCAAAAACATTCAGTACTTC
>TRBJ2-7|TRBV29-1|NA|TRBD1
CSVDPLGTGYEQYF
TGCAGCGTTGATCCCCTAGGGACAGGCTACGAGCAGTACTTC
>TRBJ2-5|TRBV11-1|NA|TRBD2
CASTSPPSGSRQETQYF
TGTGCCAGCACCTCTCCGCCGAGCGGGAGTCGCCAAGAGACCCAGTACTTC
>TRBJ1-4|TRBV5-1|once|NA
CASSSDSVMTNEKLFF
TGCGCCAGCAGCTCGGACAGCGTGATGACTAATGAAAAACTGTTTTTT
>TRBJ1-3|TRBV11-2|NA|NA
CASSLVEWPSSSIYF
TGTGCCAGCAGCTTAGTTGAATGGCCATCTAGCTCCATATATTTT